One sample yielded the 16 T cell receptor beta chains listed below, sequenced in a study of blood T cell repertoires in COVID-19. The method was immunoSEQ multiplex PCR; TCRdb's version includes in-frame clones alone and lacks a portion of them. Of about 140,000 clones detected, approximately 80% appear once; the ten largest clones hold 8.8%. The sequencing input was peripheral blood. These receptor sequences come from a woman older than 75 in a cohort sampled during active or convalescent COVID-19.

The chain joins TRBV5-1 to TRBJ2-2; 15 bases match TRBD2. This CDR3 is built from 18 residues. Germline values: CDR1 SGHRS, CDR2 YFSETQ. The V gene end was trimmed by 4 bases and the J gene end by 5 bases; junction bases not matched to a gene: 9. CDR3 region: CASSPRTSGGALTGELFF. The CDR3 DNA is TGCGCCAGCAGCCCACGGACTAGCGGGGGGGCGTTGACCGGGGAGCTGTTTTTT.

The chain links TRBV3-1 (or the pseudogene TRBV3-2) to TRBJ2-2; 7 nucleotides match TRBD2. This CDR3 has 16 residues. The V segment lost 5 bases and the J segment 7 bases; nucleotides outside the gene matches: 13. The germline V gene encodes CDR1 LGHDT and CDR2 YNNKEL (reference sequence). The CDR3 protein is CASSSSLGGGNGELFF. The CDR3 nucleotides read TGTGCCAGCAGCTCTAGCCTCGGGGGAGGGAACGGGGAGCTGTTTTTT.

The chain's CDR3 is CASSIRGGPREDTQYF. CDR3 coding DNA: TGTGCCAGCAGCATAAGGGGGGGCCCCAGGGAAGATACGCAGTATTTT. The chain couples TRBV7-2 to TRBJ2-3; TRBD2 is a possible D gene (7 bases). The CDR3 runs 16 residues. Per the germline V gene, CDR1 is SGHTA and CDR2 is FQGNSA. Trimming took off 5 bases at V and 5 bases at J, with 20 bases between the two ends.

This clone was detected only once. Here the CDR3 reads CASSLPYTSTGYTF. CDR3 bases: TGTGCCAGCAGCTTGCCTTATACAAGTACTGGCTACACCTTC. V usage is TRBV5-6 and J usage is TRBJ1-2; D ambiguous. The CDR3 has 14 residues. The germline gives CDR1 SGHDT, CDR2 YYEEEE. The V end was cut by 1 base, the J end by 7 bases, with 14 bases between.

This rearrangement joins TRBV28 to TRBJ1-1, with a tentative D call TRBD1 (5 bases). Germline V gene lookup returns CDR1 MDHEN and CDR2 SYDVKM. The CDR3 contains 13 residues. Trimming left V 6 bases short and J 0 bases short, with 8 bases between. The CDR3 protein is CASSRVMNTEAFF. For the CDR3, the DNA is TGTGCCAGCAGCAGGGTAATGAACACTGAAGCTTTCTTT.

The chain is built from TRBV3-1 (or the pseudogene TRBV3-2) and TRBJ1-2; 9 positions match TRBD1. Germline V gene data show CDR1 as LGHDT and CDR2 as YNNKEL (reference sequence). The CDR3 runs to 16 residues. With 4 bases clipped from V and 8 bases from J, the junction kept 14 bases outside the gene matches. The CDR3, as DNA: TGTGCCAGCAGCCTAAGGCTGGGACAGGGTGTAGGGGGCTACACCTTC. Translating gives CASSLRLGQGVGGYTF.

This sequence joins TRBV27 and TRBJ2-7; D is ambiguous. This CDR3 has 14 residues. Germline lookup yields CDR1 MNHEY and CDR2 SMNVEV (reference sequence). Trimming took 6 bases from V and 4 from J, leaving 16 bases between them. The CDR3 nucleotides are TGTGCCAGCAGCAGGCTGTCCGGCGCTTACGAGCAGTACTTC. Its translation is CASSRLSGAYEQYF.

V gene TRBV2 combines with J gene TRBJ1-2; TRBD1 aligns across 8 bases. CDR1 and CDR2 (germline): SNHLY, FYNNEI. Trimming removed 3 bases from V and 6 bases from J; junction bases left unmatched: 6. This CDR3 comprises 14 residues. CDR3 sequence reads: CASSDFRTGNGYTF. Here the CDR3 DNA reads TGTGCCAGCAGTGATTTTAGGACAGGGAATGGCTACACCTTC. Drawing the rest from reference TRBV2 and TRBJ1-2, the complete variable domain is EPEVTQTPSHQVTQMGQEVILRCVPISNHLYFYWYRQILGQKVEFLVSFYNNEISEKSEIFDDQFSVERPDGSNFTLKIRSTKLEDSAMYFCASSDFRTGNGYTFGSGTRLTVV.

V gene TRBV7-3 combines with J gene TRBJ2-5; 15 positions match TRBD2. CDR3 size: 14 residues. V lost 4 bases, J lost 8 bases, and 2 bases stayed unmatched. CDR1 SGHTA and CDR2 FQGTGA come from the germline V gene. The DNA of the CDR3 is TGTGCCAGCAGCTCGGGACTAGCGGGGGGAACCCAGTACTTC. It translates to CASSSGLAGGTQYF.

About this clone: The sample holds other DNA sequences that translate to the same CDR3. This chain links TRBV18 with TRBJ2-3; no firm D call. The CDR3 contains 11 residues. Per the germline V gene, CDR1 is KGHSH and CDR2 is LQKENI. The V end was cut by 3 bases, the J end by 6 bases, with 4 bases between. Here the CDR3 reads CASSPGDTQYF. The CDR3, as DNA: TGTGCCAGCTCACCCGGGGATACGCAGTATTTT.

V gene TRBV5-8 combines with J gene TRBJ2-7, with D perhaps matching TRBD1 (5 bases). The V end was cut by 0 bases, the J end by 2 bases, with 12 bases between. Germline CDR1 SGHTS, CDR2 YDEGEE. This CDR3 has 15 amino acids. This CDR3 reads CASSLGQGLTYEQYF. DNA for the CDR3: TGTGCCAGCAGCTTGGGTCAGGGTCTTACCTACGAGCAGTACTTC.

Only one count was recorded for this clone. The chain links TRBV2 to TRBJ1-1; D is perhaps TRBD1 (6 bases). V lost 10 bases to trimming and J lost 1 base, with 19 bases between them. The germline V gene has CDR1 SNHLY and CDR2 FYNNEI. This CDR3 has 15 amino acids. The CDR3 sequence is CATQSRGVWNTEAFF. The CDR3, as DNA: TGTGCCACCCAGAGCAGGGGAGTTTGGAACACTGAAGCTTTCTTT.

The chain has TRBV2 and TRBJ1-6; D is possibly TRBD1 (6 bases). The CDR3 sequence is 18 residues long. Germline CDR1 is SNHLY and CDR2 is FYNNEI. The V end was cut by 1 base, the J end by 3 bases, with 16 bases between. CDR3: CASSEEGADRRYNSPLHF. DNA for the CDR3: TGTGCCAGCAGTGAAGAAGGTGCGGACAGACGCTATAATTCACCCCTCCACTTT. The whole variable domain, remainder taken from reference TRBV2 and TRBJ1-6, is EPEVTQTPSHQVTQMGQEVILRCVPISNHLYFYWYRQILGQKVEFLVSFYNNEISEKSEIFDDQFSVERPDGSNFTLKIRSTKLEDSAMYFCASSEEGADRRYNSPLHFGNGTRLTVT.

This clone appeared a single time. V usage is TRBV4-2 and J usage is TRBJ2-3, with 8 bases lining up with TRBD2. Per germline, CDR1 LGHNA and CDR2 YNFKEQ. There are 17 residues in the CDR3. The V and J ends lost 0 bases and 7 bases, in that order; junction bases with no gene match: 12. The chain's CDR3 is CASSQDGRGGGMNTQYF. CDR3 coding DNA: TGTGCCAGCAGCCAAGATGGCCGGGGCGGGGGGATGAATACGCAGTATTTT.

This chain uses TRBV6-4 with TRBJ1-1, with 10 bases fitting TRBD1. Trimming at V came to 6 bases and at J to 6 bases, leaving 7 bases not matched to a gene. CDR1 is MRHNA, CDR2 SNTAGT, per germline. The CDR3 runs 14 residues. The CDR3 bases are TGTGCCAGCAGCGAAACCGGGACAGGGGCTGAAGCTTTCTTT. Amino acids: CASSETGTGAEAFF.

This sequence joins TRBV3-1 (or the pseudogene TRBV3-2) and TRBJ2-5, with 11 bases that match TRBD2. V lost 5 bases and J lost 2; bases outside the gene matches: 4. Germline V lookup: CDR1 LGHDT, CDR2 YNNKEL (reference sequence). There are 15 residues in the CDR3. In DNA form, the CDR3 reads TGTGCCAGCAGCTCGCTAGCGGGGGGACAAGAGACCCAGTACTTC. This encodes CASSSLAGGQETQYF.